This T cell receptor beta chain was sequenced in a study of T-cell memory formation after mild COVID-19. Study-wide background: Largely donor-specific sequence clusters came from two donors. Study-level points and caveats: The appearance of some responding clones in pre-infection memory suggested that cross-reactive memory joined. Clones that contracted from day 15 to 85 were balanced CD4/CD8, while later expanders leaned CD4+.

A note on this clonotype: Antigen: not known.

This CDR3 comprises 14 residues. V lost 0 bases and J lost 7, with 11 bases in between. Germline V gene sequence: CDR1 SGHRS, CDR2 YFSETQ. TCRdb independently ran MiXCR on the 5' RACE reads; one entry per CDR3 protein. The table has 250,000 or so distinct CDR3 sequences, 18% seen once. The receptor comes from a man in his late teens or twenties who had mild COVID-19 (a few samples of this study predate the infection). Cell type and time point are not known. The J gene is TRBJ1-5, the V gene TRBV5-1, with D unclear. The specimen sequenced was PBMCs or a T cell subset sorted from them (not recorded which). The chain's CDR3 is CASSLEGLDQPQHF. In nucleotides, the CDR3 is TGCGCCAGCAGCTTGGAAGGGCTCGACCAGCCCCAGCATTTT. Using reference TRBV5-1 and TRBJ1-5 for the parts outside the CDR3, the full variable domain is KAGVTQTPRYLIKTRGQQVTLSCSPISGHRSVSWYQQTPGQGLQFLFEYFSETQRNKGNFPGRFSGRQFSNSRSEMNVSTLELGDSALYLCASSLEGLDQPQHFGDGTRLSIL.